This T cell receptor (beta chain) was documented in a study of identifying expanded T cells in peripheral blood. Points from the study as a whole: Variance in clone template counts between approximately two-week samples significantly increased with total template count across all healthy donors.

Collection occurred without any documented infections or immune events in donors. Using immunoSEQ multiplex PCR, the repertoire was profiled, and TCRdb retains in-frame clones only, with some absent. The table lists fewer than 110,000 clones, 87% of them singletons. As concerns this clone: Its antigen is still unknown.

Germline values: CDR1 SGHTA, CDR2 FQGNSA. CDR3 size: 15 residues. Trimming took 0 bases from V and 2 from J; bases not matched to a gene: 3. V gene TRBV7-2 combines with J gene TRBJ2-7, with TRBD2 identical over 8 bases. The source of this sequence is a person between 18 and 69 years old in good health. The sequenced sample was blood. The CDR3 loop is CASSLAWRGAYEQYF. The CDR3 region has the DNA TGTGCCAGCAGCTTAGCATGGCGGGGGGCCTACGAGCAGTACTTC.